This T cell receptor beta chain was retrieved from a study of shared clonotypes between healthy human individuals. General study points: Naive CD4 clonotypes were shared across a handful of donors at 4.5% to 6.5%. Richness estimates generally favored naive over memory subsets.

There are a few counts of this clone. Its cognate antigen is unknown. This specimen includes other DNA sequences encoding the same CDR3. Trimming shortened V by 0 bases and J by 5 bases, and 4 bases separated the two germline ends. This CDR3 is 12 amino acids long. CDR1 and CDR2 (germline): MNHEY, SVGAGI. Some 30,000 T cell genomes, or approximately 190 ng DNA, went into the sorted-subset replicate PCRs. Some clones are missing from TCRdb's copy, which holds only in-frame ones; the method was immunoSEQ multiplex PCR. The top ten hold 24% of the sample, which has approximately 810,000 clones, 80% to 95% seen once. CD45RO-negative CD8 cells positively selected for CCR7 made up the naive population, which excluded terminally differentiated effector memory CD45RA+ cells. The study enrolled healthy HIV-negative adults without recent acute infections or vaccinations as donors.

V is TRBV6-5 and J is TRBJ2-5; D uncertain. The sample comprised naive CD8+ T cells sorted from blood. The sequence came from a man aged 25-40 years in good health. CDR3 loop: CASSYSGETQYF. The CDR3 DNA reads TGTGCCAGCAGTTACTCGGGGGAGACCCAGTACTTC.